The rows below give T cell receptor beta chains drawn from one sample of a study of chemoradiotherapy in HPV16-positive cancers. The data were produced by immunoSEQ multiplex PCR, yet TCRdb's version contains in-frame clones alone and is incomplete. The sample includes about 25,000 clones, 90% to 95% of them seen just once. The sequenced sample was blood, obtained from a patient who underwent chemoradiotherapy. These receptors originate from a human donor with HPV-associated anogenital cancer. Both conserved end residues are part of each CDR3. Fields, in order: D gene, clone size, V gene, J gene, CDR3 protein, CDR3 DNA. A D gene is named only where the DNA matches it firmly. Size is stated for part of the rows, as once, few or many counts, or as a class when the clone is expanded.

.,.,TRBV5-4,TRBJ2-7,CASSGDKKPYEQYF,TGTGCCAGCAGCGGGGACAAAAAACCCTACGAGCAGTACTTC
TRBD2,once,TRBV7-8,TRBJ2-7,CASSLARAGGYEQYF,TGTGCCAGCAGCTTAGCGCGAGCGGGGGGCTACGAGCAGTACTTC
TRBD1,.,TRBV2,TRBJ1-5,CASSKGTGYSNQPQHF,TGTGCCAGCAGCAAGGGGACAGGGTATAGCAATCAGCCCCAGCATTTT
TRBD2,.,TRBV29-1,TRBJ2-5,CSVTSDGETQYF,TGCAGCGTGACTAGCGATGGAGAGACCCAGTACTTC
.,once,TRBV5-1,TRBJ1-2,CASSLGREGTYGYTF,TGCGCCAGCAGCTTGGGACGTGAGGGGACCTATGGCTACACCTTC
TRBD1,.,TRBV11-3,TRBJ2-3,CASSRTGGEGDTQYF,TGTGCCAGCAGCCGGACAGGGGGCGAGGGAGATACGCAGTATTTT
.,.,TRBV5-1,TRBJ1-4,CASSFEGTNEKLFF,TGCGCCAGCAGCTTCGAGGGAACTAATGAAAAACTGTTTTTT
.,.,TRBV5-6,TRBJ2-1,CASSLVVTTDYNEQFF,TGTGCCAGCAGCTTGGTGGTGACTACCGACTACAATGAGCAGTTCTTC
.,once,TRBV18,TRBJ1-1,CASSLYRDTEAFF,TGTGCCAGCTCACTGTACAGGGACACTGAAGCTTTCTTT
TRBD2,.,TRBV5-4,TRBJ2-3,CASSGKLAGGTDTQYF,TGTGCCAGCAGCGGGAAACTAGCGGGGGGCACAGATACGCAGTATTTT
TRBD2,.,TRBV6-1,TRBJ2-3,CASRPTGLVTDTQYF,TGTGCCAGCAGGCCTACGGGACTAGTGACAGATACGCAGTATTTT
.,.,TRBV28,TRBJ1-2,CASSPRIRGYTF,TGTGCCAGCAGTCCTCGTATCCGGGGCTACACCTTC
TRBD2,.,TRBV2,TRBJ2-1,CASLAGGSHNEQFF,TGTGCCAGCTTGGCGGGAGGGAGCCACAATGAGCAGTTCTTC
TRBD1,.,TRBV7-9,TRBJ1-2,CASSLVFPPGQGRNGYTF,TGTGCCAGCAGCTTAGTATTTCCTCCGGGACAGGGTAGGAATGGCTACACCTTC
TRBD1,.,TRBV9,TRBJ2-3,CASGRQGVSTDTQYF,TGTGCCAGCGGCAGACAGGGCGTTAGCACAGATACGCAGTATTTT
.,.,TRBV5-4,TRBJ1-2,CASSLRGAGGYTF,TGTGCCAGCAGCCTGAGGGGGGCGGGTGGCTACACCTTC
TRBD1,.,TRBV6-4,TRBJ1-5,CASSDPGQGWLKGNQPQHF,TGTGCCAGCAGTGATCCCGGACAGGGATGGTTGAAAGGCAATCAGCCCCAGCATTTT
TRBD2,.,TRBV11-2,TRBJ2-7,CASSLEWASGMYEQYF,TGTGCCAGCAGCTTAGAGTGGGCTAGCGGGATGTACGAGCAGTACTTC
.,.,TRBV2,TRBJ1-3,CASRMGRSGNTIYF,TGTGCCAGCAGAATGGGGCGTTCTGGAAACACCATATATTTT
.,.,TRBV7-9,TRBJ2-7,CASSLALGAEQYF,TGTGCCAGCAGCTTAGCGCTCGGGGCCGAGCAGTACTTC
.,.,TRBV5-1,TRBJ2-7,CASSPRTELTSYEQYF,TGCGCCAGCAGCCCCCGGACGGAATTAACCTCCTACGAGCAGTACTTC
.,.,TRBV28,TRBJ1-2,CASSRQLSYGYTF,TGTGCCAGCAGCAGACAGCTTTCCTATGGCTACACCTTC
.,.,TRBV7-9,TRBJ2-5,CASSTAGRAETQYF,TGTGCCAGCAGCACAGCGGGCAGGGCCGAGACCCAGTACTTC
TRBD2,.,TRBV5-1,TRBJ2-1,CASSSVPGGLQGEQFF,TGCGCCAGCAGCTCGGTCCCGGGGGGGCTTCAGGGTGAGCAGTTCTTC
.,.,TRBV7-2,TRBJ2-6,CASSLSGGSGANVLTF,TGTGCCAGCAGCTTATCCGGGGGCTCTGGGGCCAACGTCCTGACTTTC
.,.,TRBV6-5,TRBJ1-1,CASSYYPFLNTEAFF,TGTGCCAGCAGTTATTACCCATTCCTGAACACTGAAGCTTTCTTT
TRBD1,.,TRBV27,TRBJ2-7,CASIRTGYYEQYF,TGTGCCAGCATCCGGACAGGGTACTACGAGCAGTACTTC
TRBD1,.,TRBV6-5,TRBJ1-1,CASSSPNTGGTEAFF,TGTGCCAGCAGCTCCCCCAATACAGGGGGCACTGAAGCTTTCTTT
TRBD1,.,TRBV6-5,TRBJ2-5,CASSWTGGETQYF,TGTGCCAGCAGTTGGACAGGGGGGGAGACCCAGTACTTC
TRBD2,.,TRBV30,TRBJ2-7,CAWSRGLAGVSYEQYF,TGTGCCTGGAGTAGGGGACTAGCGGGAGTCTCCTACGAGCAGTACTTC
.,.,TRBV10-3,TRBJ2-7,CAISELKAGYEQYF,TGTGCCATCAGTGAGTTGAAAGCAGGCTACGAGCAGTACTTC
.,.,TRBV12-5,TRBJ1-2,CASGLQAGGIYGYTF,TGTGCTAGTGGTCTCCAAGCGGGGGGAATCTATGGCTACACCTTC
TRBD1,.,TRBV5-1,TRBJ1-6,CASSLATGNNSPLHF,TGCGCCAGCAGCCTAGCGACAGGGAATAATTCACCCCTCCACTTT
.,.,TRBV5-6,TRBJ2-2,CASSLRGRLERELFF,TGTGCCAGCAGCTTACGGGGCCGCTTAGAGCGGGAGCTGTTTTTT
.,.,TRBV10-3,TRBJ2-7,CAISASSYEQYF,TGTGCCATCTCGGCAAGTTCCTACGAGCAGTACTTC
.,few,TRBV7-3,TRBJ2-5,CASSLPFSGQETQYF,TGTGCCAGCAGCTTACCCTTCTCCGGCCAAGAGACCCAGTACTTC
.,.,TRBV28,TRBJ2-2,CASSLEGELFF,TGTGCCAGCAGTTTGGAGGGGGAGCTGTTTTTT
TRBD1,.,TRBV5-1,TRBJ2-7,CASSKQQGGSYEQYF,TGCGCCAGCAGCAAACAACAGGGGGGCTCCTACGAGCAGTACTTC
.,.,TRBV27,TRBJ2-2,CASRRLADPGTGELFF,TGTGCCAGCAGGAGGTTAGCGGACCCTGGCACCGGGGAGCTGTTTTTT
.,.,TRBV30,TRBJ1-2,CAWIGGQNYGYTF,TGTGCCTGGATAGGAGGCCAGAACTATGGCTACACCTTC
.,.,TRBV10-3,TRBJ2-3,CAISGRDTQYF,TGTGCCATCTCCGGGAGAGATACGCAGTATTTT
.,.,TRBV7-2,TRBJ1-1,CASSLDSDRLFREAFF,TGTGCCAGCAGCTTAGACTCCGACAGGTTGTTCCGTGAAGCTTTCTTT
.,.,TRBV30,TRBJ1-6,CAWRDSSYNSPLHF,TGTGCCTGGAGGGACAGCTCCTATAATTCACCCCTCCACTTT
.,.,TRBV27,TRBJ2-7,CASSLKSPYEQYF,TGTGCCAGCAGTTTAAAATCACCCTACGAGCAGTACTTC
.,.,TRBV18,TRBJ2-6,CASSALGSSSGANVLTF,TGTGCCAGCTCAGCCTTAGGCTCCAGCTCTGGGGCCAACGTCCTGACTTTC
.,once,TRBV6-5,TRBJ2-7,CATSTLSRSYEQYF,TGTGCCACCTCGACATTAAGTAGATCCTACGAGCAGTACTTC
.,.,TRBV28,TRBJ1-2,CASSTVYGADGYTF,TGTGCCAGCAGCACCGTTTATGGGGCGGATGGCTACACCTTC
.,.,TRBV5-4,TRBJ2-5,CASSLDGRTKTQYF,TGTGCCAGCAGCTTGGATGGGAGGACCAAGACCCAGTACTTC
.,.,TRBV27,TRBJ1-5,CASSFSGEYQPQHF,TGTGCCAGCAGTTTTTCCGGGGAATATCAGCCCCAGCATTTT
.,.,TRBV4-1,TRBJ2-7,CASSPTWGVPYEQYF,TGCGCCAGCAGCCCTACATGGGGGGTCCCCTACGAGCAGTACTTC
TRBD1,.,TRBV6-1,TRBJ2-2,CASSVGTANTGELFF,TGTGCCAGCAGTGTTGGGACAGCGAACACCGGGGAGCTGTTTTTT
.,once,TRBV5-8,TRBJ2-4,CASSPTPTLAKNIQYF,TGTGCCAGCAGCCCTACTCCCACCCTAGCCAAAAACATTCAGTACTTC
TRBD1,.,TRBV13,TRBJ1-6,CASSRDRENSPLHF,TGTGCCAGCAGCCGGGACAGGGAAAATTCACCCCTCCACTTT
TRBD1,.,TRBV29-1,TRBJ2-2,CSVGQGANTGELFF,TGCAGCGTTGGACAGGGGGCAAACACCGGGGAGCTGTTTTTT
TRBD1,.,TRBV7-2,TRBJ2-7,CASSQIPGQGTYEQYF,TGTGCCAGCAGCCAAATCCCGGGACAGGGGACGTACGAGCAGTACTTC